This T cell receptor (beta chain) appears in the sequencing data of a study of identical twins. General study results and limits: Abundant beta clonotypes from cord blood bore fewer insertions; memory repertoires lacked this pattern.

A universal primer site was incorporated via template switching, and the cDNA contained unique molecular identifiers. TCRdb analysed the 5' RACE reads with MiXCR anew, one entry per CDR3 protein. This sample carries more than 250,000 distinct CDR3 sequences, more than 6.5% of them seen once, and the ten largest clones take around 2.1%. Per germline, CDR1 MNHEY and CDR2 SMNVEV (reference sequence). The CDR3 sequence is 14 residues long. The V end was cut by 7 bases, the J end by 1 base, with 13 bases between. Comment on this clonotype: Its antigen is undetermined.

The data were also submitted as part of a second study, on yellow fever vaccine responses in identical twins.

Material for sequencing was memory (CD45RO+) T cells sorted from blood. V gene TRBV27 combines with J gene TRBJ1-1; D is ambiguous. The TCR sequence derives from a young woman in good health. The CDR3 sequence: CASKSTRRNTEAFF. Here the CDR3 DNA reads TGTGCCAGCAAATCAACTAGACGGAACACTGAAGCTTTCTTT.